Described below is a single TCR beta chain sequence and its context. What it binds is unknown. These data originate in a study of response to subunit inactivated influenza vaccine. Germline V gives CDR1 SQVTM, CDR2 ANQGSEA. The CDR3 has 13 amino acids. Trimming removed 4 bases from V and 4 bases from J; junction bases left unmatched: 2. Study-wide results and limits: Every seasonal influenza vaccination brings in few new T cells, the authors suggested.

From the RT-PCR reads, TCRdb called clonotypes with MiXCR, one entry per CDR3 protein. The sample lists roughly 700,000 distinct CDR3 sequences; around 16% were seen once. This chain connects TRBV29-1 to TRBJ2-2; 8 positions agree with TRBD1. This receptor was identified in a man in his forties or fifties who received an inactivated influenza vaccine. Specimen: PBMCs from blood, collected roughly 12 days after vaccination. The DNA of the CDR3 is TGCAGCGTTGGGACAGGGATCACCGGGGAGCTGTTTTTT. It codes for CSVGTGITGELFF.